These 14 T cell receptor beta chains were all obtained from the same sample, sequenced in a study of cytomegalovirus exposure and HLA in healthy donors. 60 Vbeta and 13 Jbeta primers were used in PCR. Produced via immunoSEQ multiplex PCR; TCRdb's table is partial and in-frame only. The sample carries about 120,000 clones, more than 75% recorded once. Sample: PBMCs. The receptors come from a woman aged 40 to 50 in good health and CMV-seropositive.

The V gene is TRBV5-1, the J gene TRBJ2-5; tentatively, D is TRBD2 (5 bases). Germline V lookup: CDR1 SGHRS, CDR2 YFSETQ. The CDR3 has 15 residues. V lost 9 bases to trimming and J lost 2 bases, with 20 bases between them. The CDR3 region has the DNA TGCGCCATCCCCCGTGGGCGGGTCATTCAAGAGACCCAGTACTTC. Translating gives CAIPRGRVIQETQYF. Using reference TRBV5-1 and TRBJ2-5 for the parts outside the CDR3, the full variable domain is KAGVTQTPRYLIKTRGQQVTLSCSPISGHRSVSWYQQTPGQGLQFLFEYFSETQRNKGNFPGRFSGRQFSNSRSEMNVSTLELGDSALYLCAIPRGRVIQETQYFGPGTRLLVL.

CDR3 amino acids: CASSYKGAEEQYF. The CDR3 DNA is TGCGCCAGCAGCTACAAGGGGGCGGAGGAGCAGTACTTC. This rearrangement joins TRBV5-1 to TRBJ2-5, with TRBD1 identical over 7 bases. The trim removed 3 bases at V and 11 bases at J, leaving 10 bases unmatched. The CDR3 totals 13 residues. Per germline, CDR1 SGHRS and CDR2 YFSETQ.

The rearrangement links TRBV2 to TRBJ2-7; D is ambiguous. Trimming stripped 6 bases from V and 5 bases from J, with 14 bases between. The CDR3 length is 13 residues. The germline V gene has CDR1 SNHLY and CDR2 FYNNEI. In DNA, the CDR3 is TGTGCCAGCAGCCTGGAGAAAAAGGACGAGCAGTACTTC. Translated: CASSLEKKDEQYF.

This clone showed up many times. This CDR3 is CSVRTEATQYF. In nucleotides, the CDR3 is TGCAGCGTTAGGACAGAAGCGACCCAGTACTTC. V usage is TRBV29-1 and J usage is TRBJ2-5, with a weak D call TRBD1 (6 bases). The CDR3 is made up of 11 amino acids. Germline CDR1 is SQVTM and CDR2 is ANQGSEA. Trimming pared 5 bases from V and 7 bases from J, leaving 11 bases between. The complete variable domain, with remaining parts taken from reference TRBV29-1 and TRBJ2-5, reads SAVISQKPSRDICQRGTSLTIQCQVDSQVTMMFWYRQQPGQSLTLIATANQGSEATYESGFVIDKFPISRPNLTFSTLTVSNMSPEDSSIYLCSVRTEATQYFGPGTRLLVL.

This chain joins TRBV7-9 and TRBJ2-3; TRBD2 agrees at 13 bases. Germline loops: CDR1 SEHNR, CDR2 FQNEAQ (reference sequence). Germline trimming cut 6 bases from V and 2 bases from J; bases unmatched to any gene: 5. This CDR3 region has 16 residues. CDR3 in amino acids: CASRDGTSGATDTQYF. The DNA for the CDR3 is TGTGCCAGCAGAGATGGGACTAGCGGGGCCACAGATACGCAGTATTTT.

V is TRBV2 and J is TRBJ2-7, with D possibly matching TRBD2 (7 bases). CDR3 length: 14 amino acids. The V end was cut by 1 base, the J end by 5 bases, with 12 bases between. Germline CDR1 and CDR2: SNHLY and FYNNEI. The CDR3 DNA reads as TGTGCCAGCAGTGAAGGACGGGGGGCAGACGAGCAGTACTTC. It translates to CASSEGRGADEQYF.

The chain joins TRBV30 to TRBJ2-1; D is undetermined. V lost 0 bases, J lost 7 bases, and 7 bases lay in between. The CDR3 is made up of 12 amino acids. Looked up from germline, CDR1 is GTSNPN and CDR2 is SVGIG (reference sequence). The CDR3 protein is CAWSVRGNEQFF. The CDR3 coding sequence is TGTGCCTGGAGTGTACGAGGAAATGAGCAGTTCTTC.

The chain links TRBV7-2 to TRBJ2-5; the match to TRBD1 covers 8 bases. The J call may be faulty, since TRBJ2-7 better matches the DNA end. The germline gives CDR1 SGHTA, CDR2 FQGNSA. The CDR3 is 14 amino acids. DNA of the CDR3: TGTGCCAGCAGCTTTGGTACAGGGGGTTACGAGCAGTACTTC. It codes for CASSFGTGGYEQYF.

This chain joins TRBV5-4 and TRBJ2-5; 11 bases fit TRBD2. This CDR3 has 14 residues. V gave up 5 bases and J gave up 2 bases; unmatched junction bases: 2. The germline gives CDR1 SGHNT, CDR2 YYREEE (reference sequence). CDR3: CASRIAGGQETQYF. The CDR3, as DNA: TGTGCCAGCAGAATAGCGGGGGGGCAAGAGACCCAGTACTTC.

J is TRBJ1-1 and V is TRBV19; 8 nucleotides agree with TRBD1. The CDR3 contains 16 residues. Trimming at V came to 3 bases and at J to 7 bases, leaving 13 bases not matched to a gene. Germline CDR1 LNHDA, CDR2 SQIVND (reference sequence). The CDR3 bases are TGTGCCAGTAGTATTGGGGAGATGACAGGGGAAGATGAAGCTTTCTTT. Amino acids: CASSIGEMTGEDEAFF.

This clone was detected once. Here the CDR3 reads CASSLRPGLRDEQYF. CDR3 DNA: TGCGCCAGCAGCTTGAGGCCGGGCCTGCGGGACGAGCAGTACTTC. The rearrangement links TRBV5-1 to TRBJ2-7, with D perhaps matching TRBD2 (5 bases). The CDR3 contains 15 residues. Trimming stripped 1 base from V and 5 bases from J, with 16 bases between. The germline CDR1 and CDR2 sequences are SGHRS and YFSETQ.

The V call is TRBV13, the J call TRBJ1-1; no clear D. Trimming cost V 3 bases and J 1 base, with 6 bases left between them. The length of the CDR3 is 13 residues. Germline CDR1 PRHDT, CDR2 FYEKMQ (reference sequence). The CDR3 here is CASSFRSNTEAFF. DNA for the CDR3: TGTGCCAGCAGCTTCCGGTCGAACACTGAAGCTTTCTTT.

This clone was seen only a few times. The chain recombines TRBV6-4 with TRBJ2-1, with 10 nucleotides matching TRBD1. The V gene end was trimmed by 6 bases and the J gene end by 7 bases; junction bases not matched to a gene: 0. The germline V gene has CDR1 MRHNA and CDR2 SNTAGT. This CDR3 is built from 12 residues. As DNA, the CDR3 is TGTGCCAGCAGGGACAGGGGGAATGAGCAGTTCTTC. This translates into CASRDRGNEQFF.

The chain combines TRBV7-2 with TRBJ1-6; 7 bases map to TRBD1. Trimming cost V 3 bases and J 7 bases; bases outside gene matches: 3. There are 14 residues in the CDR3. Germline V gene data show CDR1 as SGHTA and CDR2 as FQGNSA. This CDR3 is CASSFKQGNSPLHF. The DNA for the CDR3 is TGTGCCAGCAGCTTCAAACAGGGGAATTCACCCCTCCACTTT.